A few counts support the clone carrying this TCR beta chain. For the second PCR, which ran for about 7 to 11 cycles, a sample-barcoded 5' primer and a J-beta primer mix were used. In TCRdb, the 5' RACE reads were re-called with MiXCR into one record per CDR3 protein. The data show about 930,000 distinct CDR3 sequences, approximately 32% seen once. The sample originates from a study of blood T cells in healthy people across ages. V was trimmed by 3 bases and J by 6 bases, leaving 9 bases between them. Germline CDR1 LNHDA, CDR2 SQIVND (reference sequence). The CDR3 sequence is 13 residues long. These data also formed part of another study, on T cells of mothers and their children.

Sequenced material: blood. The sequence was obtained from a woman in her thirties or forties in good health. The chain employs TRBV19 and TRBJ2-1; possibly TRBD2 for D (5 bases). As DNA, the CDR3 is TGTGCCAGTAGTATGACTATAGTCAATGAGCAGTTCTTC. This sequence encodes CASSMTIVNEQFF.